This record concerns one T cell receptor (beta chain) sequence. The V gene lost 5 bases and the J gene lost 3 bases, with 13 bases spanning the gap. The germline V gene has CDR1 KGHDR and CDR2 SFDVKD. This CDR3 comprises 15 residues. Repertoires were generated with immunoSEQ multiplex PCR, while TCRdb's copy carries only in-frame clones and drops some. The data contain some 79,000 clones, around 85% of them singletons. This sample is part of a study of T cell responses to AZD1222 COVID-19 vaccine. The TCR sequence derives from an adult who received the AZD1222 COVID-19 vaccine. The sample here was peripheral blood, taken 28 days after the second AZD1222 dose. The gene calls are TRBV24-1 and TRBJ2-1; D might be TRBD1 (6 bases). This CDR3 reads CATSGRRDNYNEQFF. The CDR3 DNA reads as TGTGCCACCAGTGGCCGACGGGACAACTACAATGAGCAGTTCTTC.